The clone carrying this TCR beta chain was picked up a small number of times. Germline CDR1 and CDR2: DFQATT and SNEGSKA (reference sequence). The CDR3 length is 16 residues. The V and J ends lost 5 bases and 5 bases, in that order; junction bases with no gene match: 10. This sample stems from a study of blood T cells in healthy people across ages. A second PCR of roughly 7 to 11 cycles used a sample-barcoded 5' primer and a J-beta primer mix. TCRdb called the 5' RACE reads again in MiXCR, with one record for every CDR3 protein. The sample consists of roughly 1.7 million distinct CDR3 sequences, about 35% of them appearing once.

This clonotype was sampled from a woman between 25 and 40 years old in good health. This rearrangement joins TRBV20-1 to TRBJ2-3; 13 bases fit TRBD2. The sequenced material came from blood. The CDR3 protein is CSAPPGLAGRVDTQYF. CDR3 nucleotides: TGCAGTGCTCCGCCGGGACTAGCGGGGAGGGTAGATACGCAGTATTTT.